This T cell receptor beta chain emerged from a study of early T cells in non-severe SARS-CoV-2 infection. Germline assignment: CDR1 MNHEY and CDR2 SVGAGI. The CDR3 runs to 13 residues. TCRdb independently ran MiXCR on the 5' RACE reads; one entry per CDR3 protein. Among tens of thousands of distinct CDR3 sequences listed, 5% were seen once. The sample holds a few counts of this clonotype. A junction end diverges from the germline sequence, so it may reflect a read error. The gene calls are TRBV6-5 and TRBJ2-1, with D perhaps TRBD1 or TRBD2 (5 bases each). This TCR was sampled from an adult who was a healthcare worker with PCR-confirmed SARS-CoV-2 infection or an uninfected control (not recorded which). Specimen: whole blood, collected at baseline. CDR3 sequence reads: CASFRDRYSEQFF. CDR3 sequence (DNA): TGTGCCAGTTTCCGGGACCGGTACAGTGAGCAGTTCTTC.